This is a list of T cell receptor beta chains from one sample in a study of T cell changes during pregnancy in multiple sclerosis. Method: immunoSEQ multiplex PCR; TCRdb's copy keeps in-frame clones and lacks some. The sample lists roughly 40,000 clones; around 90% were seen once. The specimen comprised CD4+ T cells from peripheral blood mononuclear cells, sampled in the third trimester of pregnancy. All receptors come from a female donor with multiple sclerosis, enrolled in a pregnancy study. The CDR3 runs from the conserved cysteine through the conserved F or W. Each record gives: V gene, J gene, CDR3 protein.

V gene: TRBV9; J gene: TRBJ1-1; CDR3 protein: CASSVGRVGEAFF
V gene: TRBV2; J gene: TRBJ2-7; CDR3 protein: CASKRTSGRTVSYEQYF
V gene: TRBV5-6; J gene: TRBJ2-3; CDR3 protein: CASSPVGVAGGRDTQYF
V gene: TRBV5-1; J gene: TRBJ1-1; CDR3 protein: CASSPTTGANTEAFF
V gene: TRBV5-1; J gene: TRBJ1-1; CDR3 protein: CASRGEGDTEAFF
V gene: TRBV27; J gene: TRBJ2-7; CDR3 protein: CASSFLREGVPYEQYF
V gene: TRBV11-2; J gene: TRBJ2-5; CDR3 protein: CASSLDLSRSAQYF
V gene: TRBV15; J gene: TRBJ2-1; CDR3 protein: CATRTSGYNEQFF
V gene: TRBV5-1; J gene: TRBJ1-1; CDR3 protein: CASSDIPDTEAFF
V gene: TRBV6-5; J gene: TRBJ2-7; CDR3 protein: CASSGDRGQLYEQYF
V gene: TRBV2; J gene: TRBJ1-2; CDR3 protein: CASRRLEGYTF
V gene: TRBV6-5; J gene: TRBJ2-1; CDR3 protein: CASSSRPGQGVNEQFF
V gene: TRBV5-1; J gene: TRBJ2-2; CDR3 protein: CASSGGLAGGLTGELFF
V gene: TRBV28; J gene: TRBJ1-1; CDR3 protein: CASSIPTARTEAFF
V gene: TRBV7-9; J gene: TRBJ2-5; CDR3 protein: CASSLGTGAETQYF
V gene: TRBV30; J gene: TRBJ1-5; CDR3 protein: CAWKQYSNQPQHF
V gene: TRBV10-3; J gene: TRBJ1-1; CDR3 protein: CATRFTELWRVTEAFF
V gene: TRBV5-1; J gene: TRBJ2-7; CDR3 protein: CASSLAGGTYEQYF
V gene: TRBV19; J gene: TRBJ1-5; CDR3 protein: CASSIGRAGGQPQHF
V gene: TRBV23-1; J gene: TRBJ2-1; CDR3 protein: CASSQTQRYKHNEQFF
V gene: TRBV6-4; J gene: TRBJ2-1; CDR3 protein: CASSERAGEGNEQFF
V gene: TRBV28; J gene: TRBJ1-4; CDR3 protein: CASRVGGGGLFF
V gene: TRBV28; J gene: TRBJ1-1; CDR3 protein: CASSSISAGENTEAFF
V gene: TRBV5-1; J gene: TRBJ2-2; CDR3 protein: CASSSNTYTGELFF
V gene: TRBV5-1; J gene: TRBJ2-7; CDR3 protein: CASSFGTSDAYEQYF
V gene: TRBV27; J gene: TRBJ2-2; CDR3 protein: CASSQEGGELFF
V gene: TRBV5-6; J gene: TRBJ2-3; CDR3 protein: CASSSRGGWTDTQYF
V gene: TRBV25-1; J gene: TRBJ1-5; CDR3 protein: CASSESGGQGHQPQHF
V gene: TRBV6-1; J gene: TRBJ2-5; CDR3 protein: CASKGAGGPGETQYF
V gene: TRBV30; J gene: TRBJ2-2; CDR3 protein: CAWTQGAGGPGELFF
V gene: TRBV4-1; J gene: TRBJ1-1; CDR3 protein: CASSQGSGPRTEAFF
V gene: TRBV28; J gene: TRBJ1-3; CDR3 protein: CASSFPGLSGNTIYF
V gene: TRBV18; J gene: TRBJ2-5; CDR3 protein: CASSPGTEETQYF
V gene: TRBV7-2; J gene: TRBJ1-4; CDR3 protein: CASSLAGRGTRTNEKLFF
V gene: TRBV5-1; J gene: TRBJ1-1; CDR3 protein: CASSLLTGNPNTEAFF
V gene: TRBV9; J gene: TRBJ2-1; CDR3 protein: CASSVGGYSHEQFF
V gene: TRBV19; J gene: TRBJ2-7; CDR3 protein: CASAHGTGPYEQYF
V gene: TRBV19; J gene: TRBJ2-6; CDR3 protein: CASSSWTGSGANVLTF
V gene: TRBV2; J gene: TRBJ1-2; CDR3 protein: CASRTQTGASYGYTF
V gene: TRBV9; J gene: TRBJ2-7; CDR3 protein: CASSARDLSYEQYF
V gene: TRBV7-8; J gene: TRBJ2-3; CDR3 protein: CASSPNTDTQYF
V gene: TRBV4-1; J gene: TRBJ2-4; CDR3 protein: CASSQGLAGGLAKNIQYF
V gene: TRBV27; J gene: TRBJ2-1; CDR3 protein: CASSLWLAGGPGNEQFF
V gene: TRBV12-2; J gene: TRBJ2-1; CDR3 protein: CASRLVVAKRGNEQFF
V gene: TRBV6-5; J gene: TRBJ2-2; CDR3 protein: CASRVQGRTGELFF
V gene: TRBV5-1; J gene: TRBJ2-7; CDR3 protein: CASSLFTGARAEQYF
V gene: TRBV6-5; J gene: TRBJ2-3; CDR3 protein: CASRPGQRSNTQYF
V gene: TRBV7-7; J gene: TRBJ2-3; CDR3 protein: CASSPSGGGTDTQYF
V gene: TRBV7-8; J gene: TRBJ2-7; CDR3 protein: CASTGSAYEQYF